Following are 21 T cell receptor beta chains from one sample sequenced in a study of identical twins. TCRdb independently ran MiXCR on the 5' RACE reads; one entry per CDR3 protein. The table lists some 1,600,000 distinct CDR3 sequences, around 29% of them singletons. Material for sequencing was cord blood. These receptors all come from a newborn girl in good health.

The V call is TRBV6-5, the J call TRBJ1-1; TRBD1 might be the D (6 bases). The germline gives CDR1 MNHEY, CDR2 SVGAGI. Trimming removed 0 bases at V and 7 bases at J, with 18 bases between. This CDR3 has 16 residues. CDR3 region: CASSYSYQGMSLEAFF. The CDR3, as DNA: TGTGCCAGCAGTTACTCGTATCAGGGGATGTCTCTTGAAGCTTTCTTT.

The rearrangement links TRBV21-1 to TRBJ2-1; TRBD2, the D gene given by the table, was not confirmed from the DNA. TRBV21-1 is deemed a pseudogene. The CDR3 consists of 17 residues. The CDR3 loop is CASSEGGKGPSYNEQFF. The CDR3 region has the DNA TGTGCCAGCAGTGAGGGCGGGAAGGGCCCCTCCTACAATGAGCAGTTCTTC.

The V gene is TRBV10-3, the J gene TRBJ1-1; perhaps TRBD1 as D (5 bases). V lost 7 bases and J 0 bases, leaving 6 bases between the germline ends. Germline CDR1 is ENHRY and CDR2 is SYGVKD. The length of the CDR3 is 12 residues. The CDR3 is CAIKGLNTEAFF. DNA of the CDR3: TGTGCCATCAAGGGGTTGAACACTGAAGCTTTCTTT.

The chain has TRBV5-1 and TRBJ2-7; 11 bases align to TRBD2. With V trimmed by 4 bases and J by 5 bases, 5 bases remained unmatched. Germline V lookup: CDR1 SGHRS, CDR2 YFSETQ. CDR3 length: 14 residues. CDR3 residues: CASSATSGSDEQYF. The CDR3 coding sequence is TGCGCCAGCAGCGCCACTAGCGGGAGCGACGAGCAGTACTTC.

The V and J genes are TRBV20-1 and TRBJ1-1; TRBD1 matches 8 bases. Germline V gene lookup returns CDR1 DFQATT and CDR2 SNEGSKA (reference sequence). The V gene end was trimmed by 0 bases and the J gene end by 10 bases; junction bases not matched to a gene: 10. This CDR3 is built from 14 residues. The CDR3 loop reads CSARELTGAGGAFF. As DNA, the CDR3 is TGCAGTGCTAGAGAGTTGACAGGGGCGGGTGGAGCTTTCTTT.

CDR3 sequence reads: CASSPRASGRADTQYF. Written as DNA, the CDR3 is TGTGCCAGCAGCCCCCGAGCTAGCGGGAGAGCAGATACGCAGTATTTT. This chain uses TRBV7-9 with TRBJ2-3; 10 bases align to TRBD2. The CDR3 has 16 residues. V dropped 5 bases and J dropped 4; count of bases not matched to a gene: 9. Germline V CDR1 and CDR2: SEHNR, FQNEAQ (reference sequence).

Ten or more counts support this clonotype. The rearrangement links TRBV27 to TRBJ2-7; 11 bases map to TRBD1. The V gene end was trimmed by 1 base and the J gene end by 3 bases; junction bases not matched to a gene: 2. The CDR3 is 15 amino acids. Germline-derived CDR1 and CDR2 are MNHEY and SMNVEV (reference sequence). CDR3 DNA: TGTGCCAGCAGTTTATTGGGACAGGGGGACTACGAGCAGTACTTC. This sequence encodes CASSLLGQGDYEQYF.

This clonotype occurred many times. V is TRBV20-1 and J is TRBJ1-2, with TRBD1 matching 7 bases. V lost 5 bases, J lost 0 bases, and 6 bases stayed unmatched. Germline lookup yields CDR1 DFQATT and CDR2 SNEGSKA (reference sequence). The CDR3 loop spans 14 amino acids. The CDR3 here is CSAGRQGANYGYTF. The CDR3 bases are TGCAGTGCTGGTAGACAGGGAGCTAACTATGGCTACACCTTC.

The chain is built from TRBV13 and TRBJ2-7; the D is unclear. Deletions cut 0 bases from V and 7 bases from J, with 19 bases between. CDR1 PRHDT and CDR2 FYEKMQ come from the germline V gene (reference sequence). The CDR3 runs to 16 residues. This CDR3 reads CASSLGVAAHYNEQYF. DNA for the CDR3: TGTGCCAGCAGCTTAGGGGTAGCCGCTCATTACAATGAGCAGTACTTC.

V usage is TRBV20-1 and J usage is TRBJ2-7; weak D call: TRBD1 (6 bases). V was clipped by 0 bases and J by 3 bases, with 12 bases between them. The germline gives CDR1 DFQATT, CDR2 SNEGSKA (reference sequence). This CDR3 is 14 amino acids long. DNA for the CDR3: TGCAGTGCTAGAGAGGTGAGGGGGAGCTACGAGCAGTACTTC. This sequence encodes CSAREVRGSYEQYF.

CDR3 amino acids: CASSLVRTSGRGRTDTQYF. The CDR3 bases are TGTGCCAGCAGCTTAGTTCGGACTAGCGGGAGAGGTCGCACAGATACGCAGTATTTT. V gene TRBV7-2 combines with J gene TRBJ2-3, with 13 bases that match TRBD2. In germline, CDR1 is SGHTA, CDR2 FQGNSA. V was pared by 1 base and J by 1 base, with 8 bases of the junction left unmatched. The CDR3 contains 19 residues.

This clonotype was detected only a few times. V usage is TRBV4-1 and J usage is TRBJ2-1; TRBD2 matches 8 bases. The junction had 16 bases not matched to a gene; V was cut back by 1 base and J by 8 bases. Germline V gene sequence: CDR1 MGHRA, CDR2 YSYEKL. CDR3 size: 18 residues. CDR3 region: CASSQVGISGSGLDEQFF. The CDR3 nucleotides read TGCGCCAGCAGCCAAGTCGGGATAAGCGGGAGCGGGTTAGATGAGCAGTTCTTC.

This clonotype was seen a handful of times. The V gene is TRBV3-1, the J gene TRBJ1-4; no clear D. Germline values: CDR1 LGHDT, CDR2 YNNKEL (reference sequence). The CDR3 has 16 amino acids. V was cut by 1 base and J by 4 bases, with 13 bases left in between. The CDR3 loop is CASSQGATVRNEKLFF. DNA for the CDR3: TGTGCCAGCAGCCAAGGGGCAACAGTACGTAATGAAAAACTGTTTTTT.

This clonotype showed up just a few times. The chain carries TRBV27 and TRBJ2-3; D tentatively reads TRBD1 or TRBD2 (5 bases each). CDR1 is MNHEY and CDR2 is SMNVEV in the germline V gene (reference sequence). With 6 bases removed from V and 5 bases from J, the gap between germline ends came to 18 bases. The CDR3 totals 15 residues. CDR3 sequence (DNA): TGTGCCAGCAGCCCCCGGGGCCGAAGGAGAGATACGCAGTATTTT. Its protein is CASSPRGRRRDTQYF.

This clonotype was detected only a few times. The chain recombines TRBV2 with TRBJ1-2; 8 nucleotides align to TRBD1. The trim removed 0 bases at V and 3 bases at J, leaving 9 bases unmatched. The CDR3 runs 17 residues. The germline CDR1 and CDR2 sequences are SNHLY and FYNNEI. Written as DNA, the CDR3 is TGTGCCAGCAGTGAAGCGCCTATCGGACAGGGAGACTATGGCTACACCTTC. This gives the protein CASSEAPIGQGDYGYTF.

This clonotype was detected a few times. The J gene is TRBJ2-3, the V gene TRBV27, with TRBD2 identical over 7 bases. Germline lookup yields CDR1 MNHEY and CDR2 SMNVEV (reference sequence). V dropped 6 bases and J dropped 0; count of bases not matched to a gene: 6. The CDR3 length is 15 residues. The CDR3 coding sequence is TGTGCCAGCAGCGTGGGACTACTCAGCACAGATACGCAGTATTTT. Translated, it gives CASSVGLLSTDTQYF.

The CDR3 is CATSRRLSNEQFF. The CDR3 DNA follows: TGTGCCACCAGCCGCCGACTATCCAATGAGCAGTTCTTC. The chain is built from TRBV15 and TRBJ2-1; a possible D gene is TRBD2 (5 bases). The CDR3 sequence is 13 residues long. Germline lookup yields CDR1 LNHNV and CDR2 YYDKDF (reference sequence). The V end lost 5 bases, the J end lost 6 bases, and 11 bases lay between the germline ends.

A few counts support this clonotype. J is TRBJ2-3 and V is TRBV28, with D maybe TRBD1 (7 bases). Germline V gene sequence: CDR1 MDHEN, CDR2 SYDVKM. Trimming left V 3 bases short and J 14 bases short, with 18 bases between. This CDR3 comprises 13 residues. Written as DNA, the CDR3 is TGTGCCAGCAGTTTGGTGACCGGGGGACAGCCGTATTTT. Translated, it gives CASSLVTGGQPYF.

This clonotype has more than one count but fewer than ten. V is TRBV2 and J is TRBJ1-2; TRBD1 matches 8 bases. The CDR3 loop spans 14 amino acids. Germline CDR1 reads SNHLY; CDR2 reads FYNNEI. Losses at the gene ends were 4 bases for V and 3 bases for J; bases not matched to a gene: 4. In DNA, the CDR3 is TGTGCCAGCAGTGGTGCGACAGGGGACTATGGCTACACCTTC. Translation gives CASSGATGDYGYTF.

V is TRBV2 and J is TRBJ2-7; 10 nucleotides agree with TRBD1. This CDR3 has 15 residues. Per germline, CDR1 SNHLY and CDR2 FYNNEI. J was trimmed by 0 bases and V by 6 bases; bases with no gene match: 5. The CDR3 DNA reads TGTGCCAGCAGCGGACAGGGGGTTAGCTCCTACGAGCAGTACTTC. Translated: CASSGQGVSSYEQYF. The full variable domain, with the rest looked up from reference TRBV2 and TRBJ2-7, is EPEVTQTPSHQVTQMGQEVILRCVPISNHLYFYWYRQILGQKVEFLVSFYNNEISEKSEIFDDQFSVERPDGSNFTLKIRSTKLEDSAMYFCASSGQGVSSYEQYFGPGTRLTVT.

This clonotype was recorded only once. The rearrangement joins TRBV20-1 to TRBJ2-7; 11 bases line up with TRBD2. Germline V gene data show CDR1 as DFQATT and CDR2 as SNEGSKA (reference sequence). The V and J ends lost 5 bases and 7 bases, in that order; junction bases with no gene match: 13. This CDR3 has 15 residues. DNA for the CDR3: TGCAGTGCTCCTCCCGGGACTAGCGGATACAATGAGCAGTACTTC. It specifies CSAPPGTSGYNEQYF.